Presented here are 3 T cell receptor beta chains from one specimen sequenced in a study of blood T cell repertoires in COVID-19. Clones were read by immunoSEQ multiplex PCR, and TCRdb kept only the in-frame ones, dropping some. The sample holds more than 350,000 clones, more than 70% seen once. Sequenced input: peripheral blood. These receptors originate from a woman aged 30 to 39 with COVID-19, enrolled during active disease.

V and J are TRBV4-1 and TRBJ2-1; 8 bases agree with TRBD2. V lost 3 bases to trimming and J lost 0 bases; unmatched junction nucleotides: 10. Germline CDR1 and CDR2: MGHRA and YSYEKL. The CDR3 spans 18 residues. The CDR3 spells CASSHVPPSGSSYNEQFF. The CDR3 DNA reads as TGCGCCAGCAGCCATGTTCCGCCGAGCGGGAGCTCCTACAATGAGCAGTTCTTC.

This chain uses TRBV2 with TRBJ1-6; D unresolved. V lost 3 bases and J lost 7, with 10 bases in between. Per the germline V gene, CDR1 is SNHLY and CDR2 is FYNNEI. The CDR3 covers 14 residues. CDR3 in amino acids: CASSDRAGNSPLHF. In DNA, the CDR3 is TGTGCCAGCAGTGATCGGGCGGGGAATTCACCCCTCCACTTT.

V usage is TRBV29-1 and J usage is TRBJ1-2; the D is unclear. Germline CDR1 reads SQVTM; CDR2 reads ANQGSEA. The CDR3 sequence is 13 residues long. V shed 4 bases and J shed 0 bases, with 9 bases lying between them. The CDR3 spells CSVGHLPNYGYTF. The CDR3 bases are TGCAGCGTTGGACATCTCCCTAACTATGGCTACACCTTC.